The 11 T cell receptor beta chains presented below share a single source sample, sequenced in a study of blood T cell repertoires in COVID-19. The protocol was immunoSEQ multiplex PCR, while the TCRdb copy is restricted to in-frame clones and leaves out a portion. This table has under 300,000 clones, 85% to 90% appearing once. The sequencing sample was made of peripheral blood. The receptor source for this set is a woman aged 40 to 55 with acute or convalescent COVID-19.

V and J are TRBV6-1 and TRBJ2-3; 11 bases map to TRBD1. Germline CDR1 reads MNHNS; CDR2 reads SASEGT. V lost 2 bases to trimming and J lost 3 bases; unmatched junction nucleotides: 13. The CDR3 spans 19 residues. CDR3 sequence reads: CASSEYGFGGQGVTDTQYF. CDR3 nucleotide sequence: TGTGCCAGCAGTGAATATGGTTTCGGGGGACAGGGGGTAACAGATACGCAGTATTTT.

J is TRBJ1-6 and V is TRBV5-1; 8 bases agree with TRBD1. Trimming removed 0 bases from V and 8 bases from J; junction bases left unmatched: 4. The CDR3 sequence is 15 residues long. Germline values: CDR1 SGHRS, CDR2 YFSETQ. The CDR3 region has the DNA TGCGCCAGCAGCTTGGCAGGGGGCGAGGATTCACCCCTCCACTTT. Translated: CASSLAGGEDSPLHF.

CDR3 loop: CASTRDRGPFSNQPQHF. The CDR3 DNA sequence: TGTGCCAGCACCCGAGACAGGGGGCCGTTTAGCAATCAGCCCCAGCATTTT. V and J are TRBV2 and TRBJ1-5; TRBD1 aligns across 10 bases. The germline V gene has CDR1 SNHLY and CDR2 FYNNEI. J lost 0 bases, V lost 7 bases, and 9 bases had no gene match. This CDR3 is built from 17 residues.

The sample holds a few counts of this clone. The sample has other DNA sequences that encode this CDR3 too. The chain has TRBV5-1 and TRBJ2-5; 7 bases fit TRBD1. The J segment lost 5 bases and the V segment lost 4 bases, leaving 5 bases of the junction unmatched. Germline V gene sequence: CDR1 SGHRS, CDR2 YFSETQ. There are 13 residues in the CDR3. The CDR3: CASSLGQAETQYF. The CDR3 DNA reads TGCGCCAGCAGCCTCGGACAGGCGGAGACCCAGTACTTC.

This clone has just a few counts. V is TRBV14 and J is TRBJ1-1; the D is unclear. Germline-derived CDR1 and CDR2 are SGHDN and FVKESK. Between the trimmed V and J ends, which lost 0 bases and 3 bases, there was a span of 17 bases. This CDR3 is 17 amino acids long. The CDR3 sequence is CASSQDGEGRWDTEAFF. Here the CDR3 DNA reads TGTGCCAGCAGCCAAGACGGAGAGGGCCGGTGGGACACTGAAGCTTTCTTT.

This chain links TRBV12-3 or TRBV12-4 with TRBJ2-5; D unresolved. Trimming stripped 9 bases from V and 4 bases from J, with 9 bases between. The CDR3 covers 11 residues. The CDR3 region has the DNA TGTGCCAGTGGAGTGGGAGAGACCCAGTACTTC. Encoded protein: CASGVGETQYF.

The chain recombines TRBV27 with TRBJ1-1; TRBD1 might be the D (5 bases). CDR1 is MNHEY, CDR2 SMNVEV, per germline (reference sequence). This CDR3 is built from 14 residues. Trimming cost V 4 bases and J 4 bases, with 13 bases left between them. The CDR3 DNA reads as TGTGCCAGCAGTTCAATGAGGGGAGGCACTGAAGCTTTCTTT. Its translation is CASSSMRGGTEAFF.

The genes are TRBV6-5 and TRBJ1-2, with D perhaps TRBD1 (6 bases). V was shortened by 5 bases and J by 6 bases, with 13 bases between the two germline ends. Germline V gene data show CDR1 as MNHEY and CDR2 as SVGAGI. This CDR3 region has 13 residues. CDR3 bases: TGTGCCAGCAGTCGGGGCAGGGGAAATGGCTACACCTTC. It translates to CASSRGRGNGYTF.

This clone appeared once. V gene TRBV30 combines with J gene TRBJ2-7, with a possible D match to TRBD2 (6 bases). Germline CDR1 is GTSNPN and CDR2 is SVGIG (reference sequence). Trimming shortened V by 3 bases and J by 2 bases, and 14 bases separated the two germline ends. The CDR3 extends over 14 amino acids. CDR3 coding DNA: TGTGCCTGGAGCCTAGGGACTGATCCCTACGAGCAGTACGTC. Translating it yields CAWSLGTDPYEQYV.

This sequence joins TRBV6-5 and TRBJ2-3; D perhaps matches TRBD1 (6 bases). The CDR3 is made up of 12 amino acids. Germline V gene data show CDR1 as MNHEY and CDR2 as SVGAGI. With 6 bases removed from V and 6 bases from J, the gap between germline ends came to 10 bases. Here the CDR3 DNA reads TGTGCCAGCAGCACTGGGGGCGATACGCAGTATTTT. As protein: CASSTGGDTQYF.

DNA for the CDR3: TGTGCCAGCAGGATGCAGGGGGGCTCCTACGAGCAGTACGTC. Translated, it gives CASRMQGGSYEQYV. The chain is built from TRBV5-6 and TRBJ2-7, with D maybe TRBD1 (7 bases). The length of the CDR3 is 14 residues. The germline V and J ends were trimmed by 5 bases and 0 bases, with 12 bases remaining between them. Germline V gives CDR1 SGHDT, CDR2 YYEEEE.